A selection of T cell receptor beta chains follows, all from one sample in a study of blood T cell repertoires in COVID-19. Method: immunoSEQ multiplex PCR; TCRdb's copy keeps in-frame clones and lacks some. The sample shows about 300,000 clones, roughly 87% of them seen only once. Source material: peripheral blood. Receptor source: a man aged 18-30 years with active or convalescent COVID-19. The CDR3 runs from the conserved cysteine through the conserved F or W. The D gene is left open where the match is weak. The size of a clone is reported for some rows only, either as once, few or many, or as a class for expanded clones.

J: TRBJ1-3
V: TRBV4-1
length: 14
size: -
D: -
DNA: TGCGCCAGCAGCCAAGGGACAGCTGGAAACACCATATATTTT
CDR3: CASSQGTAGNTIYF

J: TRBJ2-2
V: TRBV3-1/TRBV3-2
length: 17
size: -
D: TRBD2
DNA: TGTGCCAGCAGCCAAGTCGGACTAGCGGCGACGACCGGGGAGCTGTTTTTT
CDR3: CASSQVGLAATTGELFF

J: TRBJ1-5
V: TRBV19
length: 13
size: few
D: -
DNA: TGTGCCAGTAGTCAGGGTGGTAATCAGCCCCAGCATTTT
CDR3: CASSQGGNQPQHF

J: TRBJ1-6
V: TRBV7-2
length: 12
size: -
D: -
DNA: TGTGCCAGCAAAGGGTCGGGATCACCCCTCCACTTT
CDR3: CASKGSGSPLHF

J: TRBJ1-3
V: TRBV11-2
length: 16
size: -
D: -
DNA: TGTGCCAGCAGCTTAGATCGGGGGTTCGGAGGAAACACCATATATTTT
CDR3: CASSLDRGFGGNTIYF

J: TRBJ2-2
V: TRBV13
length: 13
size: -
D: TRBD2
DNA: TGTGCCAGCAGCCGCGGGAGCACCGGGGAGCTGTTTTTT
CDR3: CASSRGSTGELFF

J: TRBJ1-6
V: TRBV9
length: 15
size: -
D: TRBD1
DNA: TGTGCCAGCAGCGCCCGGACAGGGTTGGATTCACCCCTCCACTTT
CDR3: CASSARTGLDSPLHF

J: TRBJ1-2
V: TRBV27
length: 15
size: -
D: TRBD1
DNA: TGTGCCAGCAGTTCCCCTTTAACAGGGGTGTATGGCTACACCTTC
CDR3: CASSSPLTGVYGYTF

J: TRBJ1-5
V: TRBV27
length: 14
size: -
D: TRBD1
DNA: TGTGCCAGCAGTTGGGTGCAGGGGGGCCAGCCCCAGCATTTT
CDR3: CASSWVQGGQPQHF

J: TRBJ1-4
V: TRBV6-5
length: 13
size: -
D: -
DNA: TGTGCCAGCAATCCAGGGAATAATGAAAAACTGTTTTTT
CDR3: CASNPGNNEKLFF

J: TRBJ2-5
V: TRBV18
length: 15
size: -
D: -
DNA: TGTGCCAGCTCACCACTTCAGCGGGACCAAGAGACCCAGTACTTC
CDR3: CASSPLQRDQETQYF

J: TRBJ1-2
V: TRBV7-9
length: 15
size: few
D: TRBD1
DNA: TGTGCCAGCAGCCCGCCGGACAGGATCAATGATGGCTACACCTTC
CDR3: CASSPPDRINDGYTF

J: TRBJ2-5
V: TRBV9
length: 15
size: -
D: TRBD1
DNA: TGTGCCAGCAGCGGCCGGGACAGGGGAGGGGAGACCCAGTACTTC
CDR3: CASSGRDRGGETQYF

J: TRBJ2-7
V: TRBV7-2
length: 15
size: -
D: TRBD2
DNA: TGTGCCAGCAGCTCCCTAGCGGGGGGCTTCTACGAGCAGTACTTC
CDR3: CASSSLAGGFYEQYF

J: TRBJ2-7
V: TRBV7-8
length: 14
size: -
D: -
DNA: TGTGCCAGCAGCCCAATCCGCGGGGGCCACGAGCAGTACTTC
CDR3: CASSPIRGGHEQYF

J: TRBJ2-7
V: TRBV10-2
length: 12
size: -
D: -
DNA: TGCGCCAGCAGTGAGGGGGGGAACGAGCAGTACTTC
CDR3: CASSEGGNEQYF